The 4 T cell receptor beta chains listed next were all sequenced from one sample in a study of CD8 T cells in ankylosing spondylitis. These receptors are not linked to any known antigen. TCRdb analysed the 5' RACE reads with MiXCR anew, one entry per CDR3 protein. The sample shows around 770,000 distinct CDR3 sequences, over 9.5% of them seen only once. Whole-study results and caveats: There was a TCR beta motif, made of fewer than 10 highly homologous variants, that appeared characteristic of ankylosing spondylitis blood.

The sequenced material came from blood, either unsorted or a sorted T cell fraction (not recorded which). Receptors originate from a male donor with ankylosing spondylitis.

V is TRBV18 and J is TRBJ2-7; 7 nucleotides agree with TRBD1. CDR1 KGHSH and CDR2 LQKENI come from the germline V gene. V shed 3 bases, J shed 3 bases, and the junction held 8 bases outside the gene matches. This CDR3 has 15 amino acids. The CDR3 DNA is TGTGCCAGCTCACCCGGGACAGCTATCTTCTACGAGCAGTACTTC. Translated: CASSPGTAIFYEQYF.

This chain links TRBV5-4 with TRBJ1-2; a possible D gene is TRBD1 (6 bases). The germline V and J ends were trimmed by 2 bases and 7 bases, with 15 bases remaining between them. The germline gives CDR1 SGHNT, CDR2 YYREEE (reference sequence). This CDR3 comprises 14 residues. The CDR3: CASSLGGGKFGYTF. The CDR3 DNA reads TGTGCCAGCAGCTTAGGGGGAGGCAAGTTTGGCTACACCTTC.

This clonotype was recorded many times. The gene calls are TRBV20-1 and TRBJ2-5; 7 nucleotides align to TRBD1. The V segment lost 0 bases and the J segment 5 bases; nucleotides outside the gene matches: 9. The CDR3 runs 15 residues. Germline CDR1 reads DFQATT; CDR2 reads SNEGSKA (reference sequence). The DNA of the CDR3 is TGCAGTGCTAGAGATCCAACCAGGGGGAGTGAGACCCAGTACTTC. Translating gives CSARDPTRGSETQYF.

The V gene is TRBV7-2, the J gene TRBJ2-2; D uncertain. This CDR3 has 13 residues. Between the trimmed V and J ends, which lost 4 bases and 6 bases, there was a span of 9 bases. Looked up from germline, CDR1 is SGHTA and CDR2 is FQGNSA. The CDR3 protein is CASSSQNSGELFF. CDR3 in DNA: TGTGCCAGCAGCTCCCAGAATTCCGGGGAGCTGTTTTTT.